These 4 T cell receptor beta chains share one sample of origin, sequenced in a study of siplizumab effects on memory and regulatory T cells. TCRdb's copy holds only in-frame clones and misses some; the assay was immunoSEQ multiplex PCR. The data show some 100,000 clones, roughly nine tenths seen once. The sample comprised Tregs sorted from blood. The receptor source for this set is a human donor in good health.

V and J are TRBV28 and TRBJ2-7; D not resolved. Per germline, CDR1 MDHEN and CDR2 SYDVKM. V lost 5 bases and J lost 5, with 16 bases in between. The CDR3 covers 14 residues. The CDR3 here is CASSPQVIRHEQYF. CDR3 coding DNA: TGTGCCAGCAGTCCCCAAGTAATTCGACACGAGCAGTACTTC.

CDR3 nucleotide sequence: TGTGCCAGCAGCTTAGATTCAGGGGGCGATGCTTTCTTT. Its protein is CASSLDSGGDAFF. The chain uses TRBV7-2 and TRBJ1-1; 8 bases align to TRBD1. This CDR3 region has 13 residues. The germline gives CDR1 SGHTA, CDR2 FQGNSA. Trimming took 1 base from V and 11 from J; bases not matched to a gene: 6. The whole variable domain, filled in from reference TRBV7-2 and TRBJ1-1, reads GAGVSQSPSNKVTEKGKDVELRCDPISGHTALYWYRQSLGQGLEFLIYFQGNSAPDKSGLPSDRFSAERTGGSVSTLTIQRTQQEDSAVYLCASSLDSGGDAFFGQGTRLTVV.

V gene TRBV28 combines with J gene TRBJ1-5, with D hard to call. The CDR3 sequence is 15 residues long. The V end was cut by 6 bases, the J end by 1 base, with 13 bases between. Germline-derived CDR1 and CDR2 are MDHEN and SYDVKM. The CDR3 loop reads CASRPVSGSNQPQHF. Written as DNA, the CDR3 is TGTGCCAGCAGGCCCGTATCTGGGAGCAATCAGCCCCAGCATTTT.

The chain uses TRBV5-4 and TRBJ2-2, with unresolved D. The ends were cut back, 0 bases at V and 4 bases at J, with 13 bases in the middle. This CDR3 has 16 residues. Germline CDR1 reads SGHNT; CDR2 reads YYREEE (reference sequence). The CDR3 is CASSLDPLTGTGELFF. CDR3 DNA: TGTGCCAGCAGCTTGGATCCCCTTACCGGCACCGGGGAGCTGTTTTTT.